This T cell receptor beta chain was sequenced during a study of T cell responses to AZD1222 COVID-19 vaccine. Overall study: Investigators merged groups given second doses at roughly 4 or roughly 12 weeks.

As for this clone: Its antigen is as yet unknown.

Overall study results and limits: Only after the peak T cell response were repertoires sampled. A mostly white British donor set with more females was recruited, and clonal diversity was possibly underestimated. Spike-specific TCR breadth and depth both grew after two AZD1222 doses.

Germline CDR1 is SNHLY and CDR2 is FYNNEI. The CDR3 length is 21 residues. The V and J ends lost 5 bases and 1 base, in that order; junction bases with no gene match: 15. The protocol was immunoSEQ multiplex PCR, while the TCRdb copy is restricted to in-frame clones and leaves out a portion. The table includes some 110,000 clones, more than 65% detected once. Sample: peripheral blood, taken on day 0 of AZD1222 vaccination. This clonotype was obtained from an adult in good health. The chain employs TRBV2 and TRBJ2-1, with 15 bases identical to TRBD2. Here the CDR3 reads CASSSREAGLAGGGSYNEQFF. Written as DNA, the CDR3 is TGTGCCAGCAGTTCGAGGGAGGCGGGACTAGCGGGAGGAGGATCCTACAATGAGCAGTTCTTC.